The 22 T cell receptor beta chains presented below share a single source sample, sequenced in a study of technical replicates of blood from several donors. The repertoire was sequenced with immunoSEQ multiplex PCR; TCRdb's copy has only in-frame clones and lacks some. The table has nearly 80,000 clones, 85% to 95% seen once. The sequenced material came from T cells isolated from PBMCs. Receptors originate from a human donor in good health.

The rearrangement joins TRBV7-9 to TRBJ2-7, with D unresolved. The CDR3 has 15 residues. CDR1 and CDR2 (germline): SEHNR, FQNEAQ (reference sequence). Trimming removed 0 bases from V and 2 bases from J, with 11 bases in between. CDR3 DNA: TGTGCCAGCAGCTTAGCTAGAGAGCGTGCCTACGAGCAGTACTTC. Translated: CASSLARERAYEQYF.

The V gene is TRBV27, the J gene TRBJ1-1, with 8 bases aligning to TRBD1. Losses at the gene ends were 3 bases for V and 6 bases for J; bases not matched to a gene: 6. Germline V lookup: CDR1 MNHEY, CDR2 SMNVEV (reference sequence). The CDR3 length is 14 residues. CDR3 bases: TGTGCCAGCAGTTTCCAGGGGGCGCGGGCTGAAGCTTTCTTT. Residues: CASSFQGARAEAFF.

V and J are TRBV7-3 and TRBJ2-1; 8 positions agree with TRBD2. CDR3 length: 15 amino acids. With 2 bases clipped from V and 4 bases from J, the junction kept 4 bases outside the gene matches. Germline assignment: CDR1 SGHTA and CDR2 FQGTGA. The DNA for the CDR3 is TGTGCCAGCAGCTTAGATTCTAGCGGGTACAATGAGCAGTTCTTC. Amino acids: CASSLDSSGYNEQFF.

Details on this clone: An end of the junction does not agree with germline; a read error may underlie this. The J gene is TRBJ2-7, the V gene TRBV2; the match to TRBD1 covers 8 bases. The CDR3 contains 12 residues. Per germline, CDR1 SNHLY and CDR2 FYNNEI. The CDR3 here is CATENGQGGFHF. CDR3 in DNA: TGTGCCACCGAGAACGGACAGGGAGGTTTCCACTTC.

The count of this clone is one. V usage is TRBV2 and J usage is TRBJ2-7; 8 bases map to TRBD2. This CDR3 comprises 14 residues. Trimming took 11 bases from V and 3 from J; bases not matched to a gene: 12. CDR1 and CDR2 (germline): SNHLY, FYNNEI. The DNA for the CDR3 is TGTGCCGGGGCGGTCAGCGGGAGAAGCTACGAGCAGTACTTC. It encodes CAGAVSGRSYEQYF.

This chain connects TRBV18 to TRBJ2-1, with 7 bases identical to TRBD2. The germline CDR1 and CDR2 sequences are KGHSH and LQKENI. The CDR3 loop spans 15 amino acids. V lost 3 bases to trimming and J lost 0 bases; unmatched junction nucleotides: 2. CDR3 amino acids: CASSPLAASYNEQFF. The CDR3 DNA is TGTGCCAGCTCACCCCTAGCGGCCTCCTACAATGAGCAGTTCTTC. Drawing the rest from reference TRBV18 and TRBJ2-1, the complete variable domain is NAGVMQNPRHLVRRRGQEARLRCSPMKGHSHVYWYRQLPEEGLKFMVYLQKENIIDESGMPKERFSAEFPKEGPSILRIQQVVRGDSAAYFCASSPLAASYNEQFFGPGTRLTVL.

This sequence joins TRBV15 and TRBJ2-7; 14 bases map to TRBD2. The J segment lost 7 bases and the V segment lost 3 bases, leaving 5 bases of the junction unmatched. The CDR3 covers 15 residues. Germline V gene sequence: CDR1 LNHNV, CDR2 YYDKDF (reference sequence). CDR3 sequence reads: CATSRGLAGAREQYF. As DNA, the CDR3 is TGTGCCACCAGCAGGGGACTAGCGGGAGCTCGTGAGCAGTACTTC. The variable domain in full, completed from reference TRBV15 and TRBJ2-7, reads DAMVIQNPRYQVTQFGKPVTLSCSQTLNHNVMYWYQQKSSQAPKLLFHYYDKDFNNEADTPDNFQSRRPNTSFCFLDIRSPGLGDTAMYLCATSRGLAGAREQYFGPGTRLTVT.

This rearrangement joins TRBV30 to TRBJ2-1, with D possibly matching TRBD2 (5 bases). Between the trimmed V and J ends, which lost 1 base and 8 bases, there was a span of 21 bases. CDR1 GTSNPN and CDR2 SVGIG come from the germline V gene (reference sequence). CDR3 length equals 16 residues. In nucleotides, the CDR3 is TGTGCCTGGAGTGCACCTAGGACCCTCGATAGCGATGAGCAGTTCTTC. This codes for CAWSAPRTLDSDEQFF. Filled out from reference TRBV30 and TRBJ2-1, the complete variable domain reads SQTIHQWPATLVQPVGSPLSLECTVEGTSNPNLYWYRQAAGRGLQLLFYSVGIGQISSEVPQNLSASRPQDRQFILSSKKLLLSDSGFYLCAWSAPRTLDSDEQFFGPGTRLTVL.

The J gene is TRBJ2-1, the V gene TRBV7-9; the D gene is possibly TRBD2 (5 bases). The CDR3 runs to 14 residues. In germline, CDR1 is SEHNR, CDR2 FQNEAQ (reference sequence). Trimming stripped 6 bases from V and 9 bases from J, with 18 bases between. This chain's CDR3 is CASSQLLADLEQFF. The CDR3 DNA reads TGTGCCAGCAGTCAACTTCTAGCCGATCTTGAGCAGTTCTTC.

The J gene is TRBJ1-2, the V gene TRBV7-2; D not resolved. V shed 4 bases and J shed 8 bases, with 23 bases lying between them. The CDR3 runs to 16 residues. Germline V lookup: CDR1 SGHTA, CDR2 FQGNSA. In DNA form, the CDR3 reads TGTGCCAGCAGCTCGCCTAGGATGCTCACCGCCTGGGGCTACACCTTC. It encodes CASSSPRMLTAWGYTF.

The V and J genes are TRBV9 and TRBJ1-1; D is undetermined. Trimming removed 3 bases at V and 6 bases at J, with 9 bases between. CDR3 length equals 12 residues. Germline values: CDR1 SGDLS, CDR2 YYNGEE. As DNA, the CDR3 is TGTGCCAGCAGCGCCGGAGCCGCTGAAGCTTTCTTT. It is translated as CASSAGAAEAFF. Together with reference TRBV9 and TRBJ1-1, the CDR3 gives the full variable domain: DSGVTQTPKHLITATGQRVTLRCSPRSGDLSVYWYQQSLDQGLQFLIQYYNGEERAKGNILERFSAQQFPDLHSELNLSSLELGDSALYFCASSAGAAEAFFGQGTRLTVV.

The chain links TRBV6-5 to TRBJ1-1, with 8 positions matching TRBD1. CDR3 length: 16 amino acids. Germline values: CDR1 MNHEY, CDR2 SVGAGI. The junction had 10 bases not matched to a gene; V was cut back by 1 base and J by 6 bases. DNA for the CDR3: TGTGCCAGCAGTTACTTACGACAGGGGATTATCGCTGAAGCTTTCTTT. Its translation is CASSYLRQGIIAEAFF.

The genes are TRBV5-6 and TRBJ1-1, with a tentative D call TRBD1 (6 bases). This CDR3 is 16 amino acids long. CDR1 SGHDT and CDR2 YYEEEE come from the germline V gene. V was cut by 4 bases and J by 1 base, with 17 bases left in between. This CDR3 is CASSPYLGHTNTEAFF. CDR3 coding DNA: TGTGCCAGCAGCCCGTACCTGGGACATACGAACACTGAAGCTTTCTTT.

V gene TRBV13 combines with J gene TRBJ2-7; TRBD1 matches at 7 bases. Per germline, CDR1 PRHDT and CDR2 FYEKMQ (reference sequence). Trimming cost V 4 bases and J 2 bases; bases outside gene matches: 5. The CDR3 is 14 amino acids. The CDR3 reads CASSWQDRPYEQYF. CDR3 sequence (DNA): TGTGCCAGCAGCTGGCAGGACAGGCCCTACGAGCAGTACTTC.

The chain carries TRBV2 and TRBJ2-5; 8 nucleotides line up with TRBD2. V shed 8 bases and J 3 bases; nucleotides not matched to a gene: 5. The CDR3 runs 13 residues. Germline V gene sequence: CDR1 SNHLY, CDR2 FYNNEI. The CDR3 region is CASCTGGEETQYF. DNA of the CDR3: TGTGCCAGCTGTACGGGGGGGGAAGAGACCCAGTACTTC.

This chain uses TRBV11-2 with TRBJ2-7; 8 bases fit TRBD2. Germline trimming cut 1 base from V and 3 bases from J; bases unmatched to any gene: 2. The CDR3 covers 14 residues. Looked up from germline, CDR1 is SGHAT and CDR2 is FQNNGV. The DNA of the CDR3 is TGTGCCAGCAGCTTAGGACTAGCGTACTACGAGCAGTACTTC. The encoded protein is CASSLGLAYYEQYF.

Only one count was recorded for this clone. The V gene is TRBV11-2, the J gene TRBJ2-3; 11 bases fit TRBD2. The CDR3 spans 16 residues. J gave up 2 bases and V 5 bases, and 6 bases lay outside the gene matches. Germline lookup yields CDR1 SGHAT and CDR2 FQNNGV. CDR3 amino acids: CASSPGTSGYTDTQYF. In DNA, the CDR3 is TGTGCCAGCAGCCCCGGGACTAGCGGCTACACAGATACGCAGTATTTT.

The rearrangement joins TRBV9 to TRBJ2-5, with 10 bases aligning to TRBD2. J gave up 0 bases and V 3 bases, and 5 bases lay outside the gene matches. The CDR3 extends over 16 amino acids. Per germline, CDR1 SGDLS and CDR2 YYNGEE. The CDR3 region is CASSGLLAGYQETQYF. The CDR3, as DNA: TGTGCCAGCAGCGGTTTACTAGCGGGGTACCAAGAGACCCAGTACTTC.

The chain combines TRBV11-3 with TRBJ2-7; D is ambiguous. This CDR3 comprises 13 residues. V was clipped by 0 bases and J by 5 bases, with 8 bases between them. CDR1 and CDR2 from the germline V gene are SGHNT and YENEEA. In DNA, the CDR3 is TGTGCCAGCAGCTTAGATCCGGGTAACGAGCAGTACTTC. This codes for CASSLDPGNEQYF.

There are a few counts of this clone. This sequence joins TRBV6-4 and TRBJ2-7; TRBD2 matches 10 bases. Germline lookup yields CDR1 MRHNA and CDR2 SNTAGT. With 5 bases clipped from V and 3 bases from J, the junction kept 10 bases outside the gene matches. The CDR3 is 16 amino acids. CDR3 nucleotides: TGTGCCAGCAGTCGGACTTTGGCTAGCGGGAGCTACGAGCAGTACTTC. It is translated as CASSRTLASGSYEQYF.

This rearrangement joins TRBV28 to TRBJ2-2, with 7 positions matching TRBD1. This CDR3 comprises 16 residues. The V and J ends lost 5 bases and 4 bases, in that order; junction bases with no gene match: 10. The germline CDR1 and CDR2 sequences are MDHEN and SYDVKM. CDR3 in amino acids: CASSQNRGSGTGELFF. CDR3 nucleotides: TGTGCCAGCAGTCAAAACAGGGGTTCGGGCACCGGGGAGCTGTTTTTT.

V gene TRBV6-1 combines with J gene TRBJ1-1, with D tentatively TRBD1 (6 bases). CDR3 length: 13 residues. The germline V gene encodes CDR1 MNHNS and CDR2 SASEGT. Trimming cost V 6 bases and J 1 base, with 9 bases left between them. DNA of the CDR3: TGTGCCAGCAGCCTGACAGGGAACACTGAAGCTTTCTTT. Protein: CASSLTGNTEAFF.